These 29 T cell receptor beta chains were all obtained from the same sample, sequenced in a study of blood T cell repertoires in COVID-19. Generated by immunoSEQ multiplex PCR, the TCRdb table keeps only in-frame clones and is missing some. The sample lists fewer than 85,000 clones; 75% to 90% were seen once. What was sequenced was peripheral blood. These TCRs come from a man aged 50 to 60 with active COVID-19.

The chain recombines TRBV18 with TRBJ2-3; 9 bases align to TRBD2. Trimming removed 0 bases from V and 12 bases from J; junction bases left unmatched: 7. The CDR3 covers 14 residues. The germline V gene encodes CDR1 KGHSH and CDR2 LQKENI. CDR3 bases: TGTGCCAGCTCACCACCTGATCTAGCGGGAACTCAGTATTTT. Translated: CASSPPDLAGTQYF.

This sequence joins TRBV6-2 or TRBV6-3 and TRBJ2-3; TRBD2 aligns across 14 bases. The CDR3 consists of 17 residues. Germline V gene lookup returns CDR1 MNHEY and CDR2 SVGEGT. After removal of 6 bases from V and 1 base from J, the junction contained 6 bases not matched to a gene. The CDR3 DNA is TGTGCCAGCAGCCGCGGACTAGCGGGGGGCGGCACAGATACGCAGTATTTT. Translation: CASSRGLAGGGTDTQYF.

Turning to this clone: Germline is not matched at one junction end, which may reflect a read error. The rearrangement joins TRBV7-2 to TRBJ1-5; D remains ambiguous. Per the germline V gene, CDR1 is SGHTA and CDR2 is FQGNSA. The CDR3 is 15 amino acids. CDR3 region: CASSLARRADQPQHF. CDR3 sequence (DNA): TGTGCCAGCAGCCTAGCAAGGAGGGCGGATCAGCCCCAGCATTTT.

This clone was seen a single time. The rearrangement uses TRBV28 and TRBJ2-3; 10 nucleotides align to TRBD2. Trimming cost V 7 bases and J 6 bases; bases outside gene matches: 13. Germline assignment: CDR1 MDHEN and CDR2 SYDVKM. The CDR3 sequence is 16 residues long. The CDR3 loop is CASNLGELAGLDTQYF. The CDR3 region has the DNA TGTGCCAGCAACTTAGGGGAACTAGCGGGATTGGATACGCAGTATTTT.

This chain links TRBV7-9 with TRBJ1-2; no firm D call. In germline, CDR1 is SEHNR, CDR2 FQNEAQ (reference sequence). This CDR3 has 13 amino acids. Trimming removed 5 bases at V and 2 bases at J, with 9 bases between. The CDR3 loop reads CASSRDGNYGYTF. DNA of the CDR3: TGTGCCAGCAGCCGTGACGGGAACTATGGCTACACCTTC. The variable domain in full, completed from reference TRBV7-9 and TRBJ1-2, reads DTGVSQNPRHKITKRGQNVTFRCDPISEHNRLYWYRQTLGQGPEFLTYFQNEAQLEKSRLLSDRFSAERPKGSFSTLEIQRTEQGDSAMYLCASSRDGNYGYTFGSGTRLTVV.

In DNA, the CDR3 is TGTGCCAGCAGGCCTACAGGGGGAGGAAACACCATATATTTT. This translates into CASRPTGGGNTIYF. The chain links TRBV6-6 to TRBJ1-3; TRBD1 matches at 8 bases. Germline CDR1 and CDR2: MNHNY and SVGAGI (reference sequence). After removal of 6 bases from V and 4 bases from J, the junction contained 5 bases not matched to a gene. The CDR3 has 14 residues.

This clone was seen a single time. The rearrangement links TRBV20-1 to TRBJ1-5; TRBD1 might be the D (5 bases). V shed 6 bases and J shed 7 bases, with 7 bases lying between them. CDR1 and CDR2 from the germline V gene are DFQATT and SNEGSKA (reference sequence). The CDR3 consists of 10 residues. The CDR3 region is CSAGAQPQHF. The CDR3 bases are TGCAGTGCAGGGGCGCAGCCCCAGCATTTT.

The V gene is TRBV6-2 or TRBV6-3, the J gene TRBJ2-7; 12 nucleotides align to TRBD2. The V segment lost 5 bases and the J segment 2 bases; nucleotides outside the gene matches: 7. The CDR3 consists of 16 residues. Germline V CDR1 and CDR2: MNHEY, SVGEGT. The CDR3 region is CASSPGLAGKTYEQYF. The DNA for the CDR3 is TGTGCCAGCAGTCCCGGACTAGCGGGAAAAACCTACGAGCAGTACTTC.

This clone was seen only once. The chain joins TRBV7-3 to TRBJ1-5, with 9 bases aligning to TRBD1. V was pared by 1 base and J by 2 bases, with 0 bases of the junction left unmatched. The CDR3 length is 15 residues. Germline CDR1 and CDR2: SGHTA and FQGTGA. The CDR3 reads CASSLRTGGNQPQHF. CDR3 DNA sequence: TGTGCCAGCAGCTTAAGGACAGGGGGCAATCAGCCCCAGCATTTT.

This chain connects TRBV30 to TRBJ2-7; 13 bases fit TRBD2. This CDR3 is 15 amino acids long. In germline, CDR1 is GTSNPN, CDR2 SVGIG (reference sequence). Unmatched junction bases numbered 6, after V lost 1 base and J lost 6 bases. In nucleotides, the CDR3 is TGTGCCTGGAGTGGACTAGCGGGAGGTGGTCTCGAGCAGTACTTC. Translated, it gives CAWSGLAGGGLEQYF.

The rearrangement links TRBV7-2 to TRBJ2-7; D is unresolved. Between the trimmed V and J ends, which lost 7 bases and 0 bases, there was a span of 7 bases. The germline V gene has CDR1 SGHTA and CDR2 FQGNSA. The CDR3 loop spans 12 amino acids. CDR3 loop: CASTLGSYEQYF. CDR3 sequence (DNA): TGTGCCAGCACCCTCGGCTCCTACGAGCAGTACTTC.

V gene TRBV7-9 combines with J gene TRBJ1-4; TRBD1 might be the D (6 bases). Deletions cut 4 bases from V and 6 bases from J, with 12 bases between. Germline V CDR1 and CDR2: SEHNR, FQNEAQ (reference sequence). The CDR3 loop spans 14 amino acids. CDR3 sequence: CASSSGVSYEKLFF. The CDR3 DNA is TGTGCCAGCAGCTCAGGGGTATCATATGAAAAACTGTTTTTT.

The V and J genes are TRBV5-1 and TRBJ2-3; 9 nucleotides match TRBD1. The CDR3 contains 14 residues. The germline V gene encodes CDR1 SGHRS and CDR2 YFSETQ. The V and J ends lost 4 bases and 3 bases, in that order; junction bases with no gene match: 3. Here the CDR3 DNA reads TGCGCCAGCAGCCCAGGGACAGGGACAGATACGCAGTATTTT. Translating gives CASSPGTGTDTQYF.

The genes are TRBV2 and TRBJ1-1; D is unclear. Germline V CDR1 and CDR2: SNHLY, FYNNEI. V lost 8 bases to trimming and J lost 1 base, with 17 bases between them. The CDR3 sequence is 15 residues long. For the CDR3, the DNA is TGTGCCAGCTCCCGGGTCGCATCTGGGAACACTGAAGCTTTCTTT. Translating it yields CASSRVASGNTEAFF.

This chain connects TRBV5-1 to TRBJ2-7; weak D call: TRBD1 (5 bases). V was trimmed by 2 bases and J by 0 bases, leaving 9 bases between them. CDR1 and CDR2 (germline): SGHRS, YFSETQ. This CDR3 has 14 residues. This CDR3 is CASSLPGFSYEQYF. The CDR3 DNA sequence: TGCGCCAGCAGCTTACCAGGGTTCTCCTACGAGCAGTACTTC.

The chain joins TRBV6-2 or TRBV6-3 to TRBJ2-1; 7 bases match TRBD2. The length of the CDR3 is 13 residues. The ends lost 5 bases at V and 5 bases at J; junction bases unmatched: 3. Germline CDR1 MNHEY, CDR2 SVGEGT. CDR3 amino acids: CASSPRGDNEQFF. The CDR3, as DNA: TGTGCCAGCAGTCCCCGGGGGGACAATGAGCAGTTCTTC.

This chain joins TRBV28 and TRBJ1-6; maybe TRBD1 (6 bases). CDR1 MDHEN and CDR2 SYDVKM come from the germline V gene. V was trimmed by 4 bases and J by 10 bases, leaving 17 bases between them. This CDR3 region has 15 residues. CDR3 DNA sequence: TGTGCCAGCAGTTCGCCGCAGGGGAGTCACTCACCCCTCCACTTT. Translating gives CASSSPQGSHSPLHF.

The chain uses TRBV9 and TRBJ2-5; 12 bases align to TRBD1. Germline trimming cut 3 bases from V and 5 bases from J; bases unmatched to any gene: 8. Germline loops: CDR1 SGDLS, CDR2 YYNGEE. This CDR3 has 16 amino acids. The CDR3 loop reads CASSGLGQGAMETQYF. CDR3 nucleotides: TGTGCCAGCAGCGGACTGGGACAGGGGGCGATGGAGACCCAGTACTTC.

This clone was seen once. The rearrangement uses TRBV24-1 and TRBJ2-6; weak D call: TRBD1 (5 bases). Trimming cost V 6 bases and J 2 bases, with 16 bases left between them. The CDR3 runs 17 residues. In germline, CDR1 is KGHDR, CDR2 SFDVKD. DNA of the CDR3: TGTGCCACCAGTCACCTTAGGGGCCCCCCTGGGGCCAACGTCCTGACTTTC. This sequence encodes CATSHLRGPPGANVLTF.

V and J are TRBV4-1 and TRBJ1-5, with 9 bases identical to TRBD1. Germline V gene sequence: CDR1 MGHRA, CDR2 YSYEKL. The V gene end was trimmed by 3 bases and the J gene end by 5 bases; junction bases not matched to a gene: 11. The CDR3 contains 17 residues. CDR3 residues: CASSQIGQGRPDQPQHF. The DNA of the CDR3 is TGCGCCAGCAGCCAGATAGGACAGGGGCGCCCGGATCAGCCCCAGCATTTT.

The rearrangement links TRBV27 to TRBJ1-3; perhaps TRBD1 as D (5 bases). The CDR3 loop spans 14 amino acids. From germline, CDR1 is MNHEY and CDR2 SMNVEV (reference sequence). The germline V and J ends were trimmed by 6 bases and 0 bases, with 9 bases remaining between them. The CDR3 here is CASRGQNSGNTIYF. In nucleotides, the CDR3 is TGTGCCAGCAGGGGGCAGAACTCTGGAAACACCATATATTTT.

The CDR3 protein is CASSRGQAFGGANVLTF. The CDR3 region has the DNA TGCGCCAGCAGCCGCGGACAGGCGTTTGGTGGGGCCAACGTCCTGACTTTC. The J gene is TRBJ2-6, the V gene TRBV4-1; 7 nucleotides match TRBD1. V lost 4 bases and J lost 3; bases outside the gene matches: 9. Germline V gene lookup returns CDR1 MGHRA and CDR2 YSYEKL. This CDR3 is built from 17 residues.

In its sample, this clone was seen once. The chain combines TRBV7-3 with TRBJ2-3; TRBD2 matches 8 bases. The V segment lost 4 bases and the J segment 1 base; nucleotides outside the gene matches: 4. The CDR3 covers 15 residues. Germline assignment: CDR1 SGHTA and CDR2 FQGTGA. DNA for the CDR3: TGTGCCAGCAGCTCGCGGGGGGCCGGCACAGATACGCAGTATTTT. Its protein product is CASSSRGAGTDTQYF.

This chain joins TRBV5-1 and TRBJ2-5; TRBD2 agrees at 8 bases. Germline-derived CDR1 and CDR2 are SGHRS and YFSETQ. The CDR3 runs 16 residues. V lost 4 bases and J lost 1; bases outside the gene matches: 9. The DNA of the CDR3 is TGCGCCAGCAGCCCACACGGGGGGGAGGGCCAAGAGACCCAGTACTTC. As protein: CASSPHGGEGQETQYF. Variable domain in full (rest from reference TRBV5-1 and TRBJ2-5): KAGVTQTPRYLIKTRGQQVTLSCSPISGHRSVSWYQQTPGQGLQFLFEYFSETQRNKGNFPGRFSGRQFSNSRSEMNVSTLELGDSALYLCASSPHGGEGQETQYFGPGTRLLVL.

This chain connects TRBV12-5 to TRBJ2-7; D unresolved. Trimming removed 7 bases at V and 0 bases at J, with 13 bases between. This CDR3 contains 14 residues. Germline-derived CDR1 and CDR2 are LGHNT and FRNRAP. In DNA form, the CDR3 reads TGTGCTAGTGCCCAGGCGCTTGGCTCCTACGAGCAGTACTTC. Translated, it gives CASAQALGSYEQYF.

The V call is TRBV7-9, the J call TRBJ1-1; maybe TRBD1 (6 bases). This CDR3 has 13 residues. Germline lookup yields CDR1 SEHNR and CDR2 FQNEAQ (reference sequence). V was trimmed by 5 bases and J by 4 bases, leaving 11 bases between them. The CDR3 DNA is TGTGCCAGCAGCCCTAGGGGGAGCACTGAAGCTTTCTTT. Translation: CASSPRGSTEAFF.

The chain recombines TRBV6-2 or TRBV6-3 with TRBJ2-7, with D tentatively TRBD1 (6 bases). Germline V gene lookup returns CDR1 MNHEY and CDR2 SVGEGT. Trimming left V 2 bases short and J 7 bases short, with 15 bases between. This CDR3 region has 14 residues. CDR3 in DNA: TGTGCCAGCAGTTACCTGGGGGCGAGGGGGGAGCAGTACTTC. The encoded protein is CASSYLGARGEQYF.

DNA of the CDR3: TGTGCCAGCAGCGAACGGACAGGGAGCGGAAACACCATATATTTT. It is translated as CASSERTGSGNTIYF. The chain recombines TRBV7-6 with TRBJ1-3, with 8 bases matching TRBD1. The CDR3 spans 15 residues. With V trimmed by 5 bases and J by 4 bases, 7 bases remained unmatched. CDR1 is SGHVS, CDR2 FNYEAQ, per germline.

This chain joins TRBV2 and TRBJ2-2; the match to TRBD1 covers 9 bases. Germline trimming cut 5 bases from V and 0 bases from J; bases unmatched to any gene: 4. The V gene's germline CDR1 is SNHLY and CDR2 FYNNEI. The CDR3 is made up of 16 amino acids. For the CDR3, the DNA is TGTGCCAGCAGTCGACAGGGGGTACCGAACACCGGGGAGCTGTTTTTT. It specifies CASSRQGVPNTGELFF.